The rows below give T cell receptor beta chains drawn from one sample of a study of T cells after yellow fever vaccination. TCRdb used MiXCR to reprocess the 5' RACE reads, holding one entry per CDR3 protein. The profile shows about 580,000 distinct CDR3 sequences, 17% of them singletons. The specimen was PBMCs, collected 5 to 6 days after the first yellow fever vaccination. Source of these receptors: a young man who received the YFV17D yellow fever vaccine. Each CDR3 is given with its conserved first and last residue. Each record gives: V gene, clone size, J gene, D gene, CDR3 DNA, CDR3 protein. The D gene is left open where the match is weak. Not all rows give a size; the values are once, few, many and, for expanded clones, a class.

TRBV7-8	.	TRBJ2-2	.	TGTGCCAGCAGCTTAAAGGGGTTGAGCACCGGGGAGCTGTTTTTT	CASSLKGLSTGELFF
TRBV12-3/TRBV12-4	.	TRBJ1-1	TRBD1	TGTGCCAGCATTTCGAACAGGGGGCCAGCTTTCTTT	CASISNRGPAFF
TRBV20-1	few	TRBJ1-5	.	TGCAGTGCTAGGGAGGTAGGACCGAGAAATCAGCCCCAGCATTTT	CSAREVGPRNQPQHF
TRBV7-9	few	TRBJ1-1	.	TGTGCCAGCAGCCCCGCCAGGGGGAACACTGAAGCTTTCTTT	CASSPARGNTEAFF
TRBV29-1	.	TRBJ1-4	.	TGCAGCGTTGCAAGGGGGGGTAATGAAAAACTGTTTTTT	CSVARGGNEKLFF
TRBV7-9	many	TRBJ2-1	.	TGTGCCAGCAGGCGGGGGCGTGAGCAGTTCTTC	CASRRGREQFF
TRBV5-1	many	TRBJ1-5	.	TGCGCCAGCAGCTCCGGGGGCGATCAGCCCCAGCATTTT	CASSSGGDQPQHF
TRBV3-1	.	TRBJ2-1	.	TGTGCCAGCAGCCAAGCCCAGCGTCGGCAGTTCTTC	CASSQAQRRQFF
TRBV7-2	.	TRBJ1-5	TRBD1	TGTGCCAGCAGCCAGGACAGGGAAGTGCAGCCCCAGCATTTT	CASSQDREVQPQHF
TRBV20-1	.	TRBJ1-2	.	TGCAGTGCCCGTAGCTATGGCTACACCTTC	CSARSYGYTF
TRBV5-1	.	TRBJ2-7	TRBD1	TGCGCCAGCAGCTGGACAGGGGTCGAGCAGTACTTC	CASSWTGVEQYF
TRBV6-1	.	TRBJ1-1	.	TGTGCCAGCAGTGTGGCGGAAGTTGTCACTGAAGCTTTCTTT	CASSVAEVVTEAFF
TRBV7-2	.	TRBJ2-7	.	TGTGCCAGCAGCTTCGGATTTCTGTCCTACGAGCAGTACTTC	CASSFGFLSYEQYF
TRBV12-3/TRBV12-4	few	TRBJ2-3	.	TGTGCCAGCAGTTTTTGGGGGGCTAGCACAGATACGCAGTATTTT	CASSFWGASTDTQYF
TRBV7-9	few	TRBJ1-1	.	TGTGCCAGCAGCTTTTATGAAGCTTTCTTT	CASSFYEAFF
TRBV12-3/TRBV12-4	.	TRBJ2-1	.	TGTGCCAGCAGTCTCCGGGGACGCCTGACGTTC	CASSLRGRLTF
TRBV5-4	.	TRBJ2-2	TRBD2	TGTGCCAGCAGCTCAGAGACTAGCGGGGGGCGGTCCGGGGAGCTGTTTTTT	CASSSETSGGRSGELFF
TRBV4-3	.	TRBJ1-2	.	TGCGCCAGCAGCCAGCAAATGGACGCTGGGGGCTACACCTTC	CASSQQMDAGGYTF
TRBV20-1	.	TRBJ1-1	.	TGCAGTGCTAGTGAGTGGGAGAGGACTGAAGCTTTCTTT	CSASEWERTEAFF
TRBV20-1	.	TRBJ2-3	TRBD2	TGCAGTGCTAGCGTCGGGGGGGCTGAGGATACGCAGTATTTT	CSASVGGAEDTQYF
TRBV7-6	few	TRBJ2-1	.	TGTGCCAGCAGCTTAGGAGGGGAAAAGCAGTTCTTC	CASSLGGEKQFF
TRBV19	few	TRBJ2-5	.	TGTGCCAGTAGATCTTCTCGAACCGAAGAGACCCAGTACTTC	CASRSSRTEETQYF
TRBV6-5	few	TRBJ1-4	.	TGTGCCAGCAGTTACTTAAGGGGCGGGAATGAAAAACTGTTTTTT	CASSYLRGGNEKLFF
TRBV10-3	few	TRBJ1-5	TRBD1	TGTGCCAGTAGACAGGGTGACCATAGCAATCAGCCCCAGCATTTT	CASRQGDHSNQPQHF
TRBV19	few	TRBJ2-1	TRBD2	TGTGCCAGCAAGCCTAGCGGGGGCTCACCCCTCAATGAGCAGTTCTTC	CASKPSGGSPLNEQFF
TRBV5-1	.	TRBJ2-1	TRBD1	TGCGCCAGCAGCTTGGGGGGACCCGGACAGGGACACTACAATGAGCAGTTCTTC	CASSLGGPGQGHYNEQFF
TRBV19	.	TRBJ1-1	.	TGTGCCAGTAGTATCGGACCCCAGAGTATGAACACTGAAGCTTTCTTT	CASSIGPQSMNTEAFF
TRBV7-2	.	TRBJ2-3	TRBD2	TGTGCCAGCAGCCAGCCCCCCAGCGGGGCCACAGATACGCAGTATTTT	CASSQPPSGATDTQYF
TRBV6-1	few	TRBJ1-2	.	TGTGCCAGCAGTCAGTCTCGGCCAGGGCAAGGCTACACCTTC	CASSQSRPGQGYTF
TRBV7-9	few	TRBJ1-2	TRBD1	TGTGCCAGCAGCTTGGGACAGGGGGGTAACTATGGCTACACCTTC	CASSLGQGGNYGYTF
TRBV6-5	few	TRBJ2-1	TRBD2	TGTGCCAGCAGTTACGGGCGGGGGGAGTATAATGAGCAGTTCTTC	CASSYGRGEYNEQFF
TRBV7-3	.	TRBJ2-5	.	TGTGCCAGCAGCCCCCAACCGCAGGCGGAGACCCAGTACTTC	CASSPQPQAETQYF
TRBV29-1	few	TRBJ2-1	TRBD2	TGCAGCGTTGTGGGACTAGCGGGCGGTAATGAGCAGTTCTTC	CSVVGLAGGNEQFF
TRBV25-1	few	TRBJ2-5	TRBD1	TGTGCCAGCAGTGCCACGACAGGGAAAGAGACCCAGTACTTC	CASSATTGKETQYF
TRBV5-1	.	TRBJ2-1	TRBD1	TGCGCCAGCAGCTCCTCGACAGGGCCTTTGCAGTTCTTC	CASSSSTGPLQFF
TRBV20-1	few	TRBJ1-2	TRBD1	TGCAGTGCTAGACGAGGACAGGCGGCGGCTTACTTC	CSARRGQAAAYF
TRBV20-1	.	TRBJ2-7	TRBD1	TGCAGTGCTTCCAAATCCGGGACAGGGAACGGCGAGCAGTACTTC	CSASKSGTGNGEQYF
TRBV10-3	few	TRBJ2-3	.	TGTGCCATCCGTGAGGGGCCAGATACGCAGTATTTT	CAIREGPDTQYF
TRBV18	few	TRBJ1-6	TRBD1	TGTGCCAGCTCTCCTCGGTTGACAGGGGGAAGATCACCCCTCCACTTT	CASSPRLTGGRSPLHF
TRBV18	.	TRBJ2-1	.	TGTGCCAGCTCACCAAGGGGGATAGGCCGGGACGGGAACAATGAGCAGTTCTTC	CASSPRGIGRDGNNEQFF
TRBV4-3	.	TRBJ2-2	TRBD1	TGCGCCAGCAGCCAAAGGGACAGGGCCTACGGGGAGCTGTTTTTT	CASSQRDRAYGELFF
TRBV7-6	many	TRBJ2-3	.	TGTGCCAGCAGCTACTCGGACAGCACAGATACGCAGTATTTT	CASSYSDSTDTQYF
TRBV4-2	many	TRBJ2-1	TRBD2	TGTGCCAGCAGCCAAGGAGCGGGGGGGCAGGTGGGTGAGCAGTTCTTC	CASSQGAGGQVGEQFF
TRBV6-1	.	TRBJ1-5	.	TGTGCCAGCAGGCCGGAGGCGAAAATTCTCCAGCCCCAGCATTTT	CASRPEAKILQPQHF
TRBV5-1	few	TRBJ1-1	.	TGCGCCAGCAGCTTAAGCAGGGTGAACACTGAAGCTTTCTTT	CASSLSRVNTEAFF
TRBV4-2	few	TRBJ1-4	TRBD1	TGTGCCAGCAGCCGGGAGACAGGGGCCGGCCGTCCAACTAATGAAAAACTGTTTTTT	CASSRETGAGRPTNEKLFF
TRBV27	few	TRBJ1-2	.	TGTGCCAGCAGTTTATTGTCTTCGGGATTGTATGGCTACACCTTC	CASSLLSSGLYGYTF
TRBV24-1	.	TRBJ2-3	.	TGTGCCACCAGTGAGCCGACTAGGGATACGCAGTATTTT	CATSEPTRDTQYF
TRBV7-9	many	TRBJ2-1	.	TGTGCCAGCAGCTTAATGGGGGTAACCTACAATGAGCAGTTCTTC	CASSLMGVTYNEQFF
TRBV5-1	few	TRBJ2-1	TRBD2	TGCGCCAGCAGCTCTAAAGCGGGGAGCTCCTACAATGAGCAGTTCTTC	CASSSKAGSSYNEQFF
TRBV12-5	.	TRBJ2-3	TRBD2	TGTGCTAGTGGTGCCTATAGCGGGGGCACAGATATGCAGTATTTT	CASGAYSGGTDMQYF
TRBV6-1	few	TRBJ1-3	.	TGTGCCAGCAGTGAACAAAATAGAGGAAACACCATATATTTT	CASSEQNRGNTIYF
TRBV4-3	.	TRBJ2-5	TRBD1	TGCGCCAGCAGCCTGACAGGGGATCGGAGAGAGACCCAGTACTTC	CASSLTGDRRETQYF
TRBV7-6	few	TRBJ2-1	TRBD2	TGTGCCAGCAGCGTACTAGCGGGGGGGCAGTTCTTC	CASSVLAGGQFF
TRBV12-3/TRBV12-4	.	TRBJ1-2	.	TGTGCCAGCAGTTTAGCGCGCAGTTTTAACTATGGCTACACCTTC	CASSLARSFNYGYTF
TRBV4-2	.	TRBJ2-3	.	TGTGCCAGCAGCCATCCCTCGGGGGATACGCAGTATTTT	CASSHPSGDTQYF
TRBV20-1	.	TRBJ2-7	TRBD1	TGCAGTGCTAGAGGCGACAGGGCCGTGCACGAGCAGTACTTC	CSARGDRAVHEQYF
TRBV5-1	.	TRBJ1-6	.	TGCGCCAGCAGCTTGGGCGACAGTGATTCACCCCTCCACTTT	CASSLGDSDSPLHF
TRBV7-9	.	TRBJ1-3	.	TGTGCCAGCAGCCCGAGGTTCCTCTCTGGAAACACCATATATTTT	CASSPRFLSGNTIYF
TRBV29-1	.	TRBJ1-1	.	TGCAGCACAGAAGAGGACGGAAACACTGAAGCTTTCTTT	CSTEEDGNTEAFF